This T cell receptor (beta chain) derives from a study of blood T cell repertoires in COVID-19. The CDR3 extends over 11 amino acids. Germline V gives CDR1 SGHRS, CDR2 YFSETQ. A few counts support this clone. A read error may produce the germline difference seen at one junction end. The repertoire was sequenced with immunoSEQ multiplex PCR; TCRdb's copy has only in-frame clones and lacks some. The repertoire holds roughly 100,000 clones, with around 76% as singletons. The chain couples TRBV5-1 to TRBJ1-1; D is unresolved. This clonotype originated in a woman aged 70-85 years with acute or convalescent COVID-19. Sequencing input: peripheral blood. The CDR3 reads CASSFNTEAFF. The CDR3 DNA reads TGCGCCAGCAGCTTTAACACCGAAGCTTTCTTT.